Listed below are T cell receptor beta chains from one sample, sequenced in a study of blood T cell repertoires in COVID-19. Sequenced by immunoSEQ multiplex PCR; TCRdb stores in-frame clones only, minus some. This sample has over 100,000 clones; 75% to 90% occur once, and the top ten carry around 16%. The sequencing sample was made of peripheral blood. The receptors shown here come from a man aged 50 to 60 with acute or convalescent COVID-19. Both conserved end residues are part of each CDR3. Fields, in order: D gene, V gene, clone size, J gene, CDR3 DNA, CDR3 protein. The D gene is left open where the match is weak. A clone size is listed for some rows: how often the clone was seen (once, few, many), or a class if it is expanded.

D: TRBD1; V: TRBV19; size: -; J: TRBJ2-5; DNA: TGTGCCAGTAGTATAGGGGGGACAGGGACCGGGGAGACCCAGTACTTC; CDR3: CASSIGGTGTGETQYF
D: -; V: TRBV18; size: -; J: TRBJ1-3; DNA: TGTGCCAGCTCGTCGGGGGTTGGTGGAAACACCATATATTTT; CDR3: CASSSGVGGNTIYF
D: -; V: TRBV10-3; size: -; J: TRBJ1-5; DNA: TGTGCCATCAGTGAAGTCGGAGGCAATCAGCCCCAGCATTTT; CDR3: CAISEVGGNQPQHF
D: TRBD1; V: TRBV5-8; size: -; J: TRBJ2-7; DNA: TGTGCCAGCAGCTTGGACAGGGGGACCTCCTACGAGCAGTACTTC; CDR3: CASSLDRGTSYEQYF
D: TRBD2; V: TRBV9; size: once; J: TRBJ2-5; DNA: TGTGCCAGCAGCGTACATCCTCCGGGACTAGCGGGAGAGACCCAGTACTTC; CDR3: CASSVHPPGLAGETQYF
D: TRBD2; V: TRBV11-2; size: -; J: TRBJ2-1; DNA: TGTGCCAGCAGGCCCACCCCCGGGACTAGCGGTTACAATGAGCAGTTCTTC; CDR3: CASRPTPGTSGYNEQFF
D: -; V: TRBV6-1; size: -; J: TRBJ2-7; DNA: TGTGCCAGCAGTGAAGCGCAAAACTTCAGGTCCTACGAGCAGTACTTC; CDR3: CASSEAQNFRSYEQYF
D: TRBD1; V: TRBV9; size: -; J: TRBJ2-3; DNA: TGTGCCAGCAGCCATTCTACACAACCGGACAGGACGGAGCCCCGAGAGCCAGATACGCAGTATTTT; CDR3: CASSHSTQPDRTEPREPDTQYF
D: TRBD1; V: TRBV9; size: -; J: TRBJ1-2; DNA: TGTGCCAGCAGCGTGGAATCGCCTCCGGACAGGGGGCTCTATGGCTACACCTTC; CDR3: CASSVESPPDRGLYGYTF
D: TRBD2; V: TRBV20-1; size: -; J: TRBJ2-1; DNA: TGCAGTGCTAGTGCGCTAGCGGGCGACTACAATGAGCAGTTCTTC; CDR3: CSASALAGDYNEQFF
D: -; V: TRBV18; size: -; J: TRBJ2-5; DNA: TGTGCCAGCTCACCAGAGAACAGGGAAGAGACCCAGTACTTC; CDR3: CASSPENREETQYF
D: TRBD2; V: TRBV10-3; size: few; J: TRBJ2-2; DNA: TGTGCCATCAGGGCTAGCGGGAACACCGGGGAGCTGTTTTTT; CDR3: CAIRASGNTGELFF
D: -; V: TRBV28; size: -; J: TRBJ1-2; DNA: TGTGCCAGCAGTTTTACTCCGGGACACTCTGGGGCCTATGGCTACACCTTC; CDR3: CASSFTPGHSGAYGYTF
D: TRBD2; V: TRBV11-2; size: -; J: TRBJ2-1; DNA: TGTGCCAGCAGCTTATATGGGACTAGAGGGAATGAGCAGTTCTTC; CDR3: CASSLYGTRGNEQFF
D: TRBD1; V: TRBV18; size: -; J: TRBJ1-6; DNA: TGTGCCAGCTCACGGGACAGGGGCGATTCACCCCTCCACTTT; CDR3: CASSRDRGDSPLHF
D: TRBD1; V: TRBV27; size: -; J: TRBJ1-2; DNA: TGTGCCAGCAAAAGACAGGGACTTGGCTACACCTTC; CDR3: CASKRQGLGYTF
D: -; V: TRBV5-1; size: -; J: TRBJ1-1; DNA: TGCGCCAGCAGCCTGCAGGCCGCGAACACTGAAGCTTTCTTT; CDR3: CASSLQAANTEAFF
D: -; V: TRBV2; size: once; J: TRBJ1-3; DNA: TGTGCCAGCAGTTACAGGGTCTCTGGAAACACCATATATTTT; CDR3: CASSYRVSGNTIYF
D: -; V: TRBV19; size: -; J: TRBJ2-7; DNA: TGTGCCAGTAGTATAAGCGCAGTCTCCTACGAGCAGTACTTC; CDR3: CASSISAVSYEQYF
D: TRBD2; V: TRBV5-4; size: -; J: TRBJ2-2; DNA: TGTGCCAGCAGCTTGGAGCCTAGCGGGAGGGCCGGAACCGGGGAGCTGTTTTTT; CDR3: CASSLEPSGRAGTGELFF
D: -; V: TRBV6-5; size: -; J: TRBJ1-1; DNA: TGTGCCAGCAGCCTGGGGGGGGACGGCACTGAAGCTTTCTTT; CDR3: CASSLGGDGTEAFF
D: TRBD1; V: TRBV6-5; size: -; J: TRBJ1-3; DNA: TGTGCCAGCATTTCTTGGACAGGGGGCACCATATATTTT; CDR3: CASISWTGGTIYF
D: -; V: TRBV3-1/TRBV3-2; size: -; J: TRBJ1-3; DNA: TGTGCCAGCAGCCAATCCAGACCAGGGCTCTCTGGAAACACCATATATTTT; CDR3: CASSQSRPGLSGNTIYF
D: TRBD1; V: TRBV4-1; size: -; J: TRBJ1-2; DNA: TGCGCCAGCAGCCAAGCAACAGGGGCCTATGGCTACACCTTC; CDR3: CASSQATGAYGYTF
D: TRBD2; V: TRBV2; size: -; J: TRBJ2-5; DNA: TGTGCCAGCAGTGTTGCGGGGGGAGGAGAGACCCAGTACTTC; CDR3: CASSVAGGGETQYF
D: -; V: TRBV30; size: -; J: TRBJ2-1; DNA: TGTGCCTGGAGCTCAACAGGTAGTGAGCAGTTCTTC; CDR3: CAWSSTGSEQFF
D: TRBD1; V: TRBV5-1; size: -; J: TRBJ1-1; DNA: TGCGCCAGCAGCTCAACAGGGGGCGTCACTGAAGCTTTCTTT; CDR3: CASSSTGGVTEAFF
D: TRBD1; V: TRBV6-5; size: -; J: TRBJ2-2; DNA: TGTGCCAGCAGTTGGACAGGGGGCGTAAGCGGGGAGCTGTTTTTT; CDR3: CASSWTGGVSGELFF
D: -; V: TRBV30; size: -; J: TRBJ1-2; DNA: TGTGCCTGGATGGAATCCGACAGACAGTCTGGCTACACCTTC; CDR3: CAWMESDRQSGYTF
D: -; V: TRBV18; size: -; J: TRBJ2-7; DNA: TGTGCCAGCTCGCCTACAGGGTTGAGCGAGCAGTACTTC; CDR3: CASSPTGLSEQYF
D: -; V: TRBV4-1; size: -; J: TRBJ2-2; DNA: TGCGCCAGCAGCCAAGTAGGGGTGAAGGTGTTTTTT; CDR3: CASSQVGVKVFF
D: TRBD2; V: TRBV24-1; size: -; J: TRBJ2-1; DNA: TGTGCCACCAGCCGACTAGCGGACAATGAGCAGTTCTTC; CDR3: CATSRLADNEQFF
D: -; V: TRBV19; size: -; J: TRBJ2-2; DNA: TGTGCCAGTAGTATACCCGGGGGTAGCACCGGGGAGCTGTTTTTT; CDR3: CASSIPGGSTGELFF
D: TRBD1; V: TRBV6-5; size: -; J: TRBJ2-2; DNA: TGTGCCAGCAACCTCGACAGGGGGCGCACCGGGGAGCTGTTTTTT; CDR3: CASNLDRGRTGELFF
D: TRBD1; V: TRBV10-3; size: once; J: TRBJ2-2; DNA: TGTGCCGCCAGAACAGGGGGCCGGGAGCTGTTTTTT; CDR3: CAARTGGRELFF
D: -; V: TRBV24-1; size: -; J: TRBJ2-1; DNA: TGTGCCACCAGTGGCGCGGGCAGCTCCTACAATGAGCAGTTCTTC; CDR3: CATSGAGSSYNEQFF
D: TRBD1; V: TRBV5-1; size: -; J: TRBJ1-1; DNA: TGCGCCAGCAGCAGGGGACAGGGGAACACTGAAGCTTTCTTT; CDR3: CASSRGQGNTEAFF
D: TRBD1; V: TRBV4-1; size: -; J: TRBJ1-5; DNA: TGCGCCAGCAGCCAAGAGGCAGGGGGCTACCAGCCCCAGCATTTT; CDR3: CASSQEAGGYQPQHF
D: -; V: TRBV5-4; size: -; J: TRBJ1-2; DNA: TGTGCCAGCAGCCCAACCCGGCGGGGGGGCGGCGATGGCTACACCTTC; CDR3: CASSPTRRGGGDGYTF
D: TRBD2; V: TRBV19; size: few; J: TRBJ2-2; DNA: TGTGCCAGTACCGTAGCGGGGGGTGGCGGGGAGCTGTTTTTT; CDR3: CASTVAGGGGELFF
D: TRBD1; V: TRBV6-5; size: -; J: TRBJ2-2; DNA: TGTGCCAGCACCTGGACAGGCGAGCTGTTTTTT; CDR3: CASTWTGELFF
D: TRBD2; V: TRBV4-2; size: -; J: TRBJ2-2; DNA: TGTGCCAGCAGCCAGGTACTAGCGGGAGGGCCGATCACCGGGGAGCTGTTTTTT; CDR3: CASSQVLAGGPITGELFF
D: -; V: TRBV28; size: -; J: TRBJ2-4; DNA: TGTGCCAGCCTCAATGGAGGCGGCATTCAGTACTTC; CDR3: CASLNGGGIQYF
D: -; V: TRBV7-2; size: -; J: TRBJ2-5; DNA: TGTGCCAGCAGCCAGAGCCCGACAGGAATCCAAGAGACCCAGTACTTC; CDR3: CASSQSPTGIQETQYF
D: TRBD1; V: TRBV20-1; size: -; J: TRBJ2-5; DNA: TGCAGTGCTAGTTGGACAGGGGGCATGAAGACCCAGTACTTC; CDR3: CSASWTGGMKTQYF
D: TRBD1; V: TRBV7-2; size: -; J: TRBJ2-3; DNA: TGTGCCAGCAGCTTAGAGACAGGGCCAGGTACGCAGTATTTT; CDR3: CASSLETGPGTQYF
D: TRBD2; V: TRBV9; size: many; J: TRBJ2-1; DNA: TGTGCCAGCAGCGTAGGCGCTAGCGGGGTTCAGGATGAGCAGTTCTTC; CDR3: CASSVGASGVQDEQFF
D: TRBD1; V: TRBV27; size: -; J: TRBJ1-5; DNA: TGTGCCAGCAGGGACTCGACCGGGACAGGGAATCAGCCCCAGCATTTT; CDR3: CASRDSTGTGNQPQHF